This T cell receptor (beta chain) was profiled in a study of blood T cell repertoires in COVID-19. Looking at the study overall: Donors in the United States, Italy and Spain gave samples during acute or convalescent COVID-19. PBMCs, B-cell-depleted T cells, or T cells were the source of the cDNA or gDNA that made up the material.

The CDR3 sequence is 16 residues long. The junction had 10 bases not matched to a gene; V was cut back by 5 bases and J by 0 bases. Germline CDR1 and CDR2: LGHNA and YSLEER. TCRdb's table, derived via immunoSEQ multiplex PCR, lists solely in-frame clones and lacks some. This table has around 320,000 clones, roughly 87% appearing once. The receptor's source is a man aged 18-30 years with active or convalescent COVID-19. The source material was peripheral blood. This rearrangement joins TRBV4-3 to TRBJ2-7, with 7 bases identical to TRBD1. The CDR3 loop is CASSYDRASSSYEQYF. The DNA of the CDR3 is TGCGCCAGCAGCTACGACAGGGCCTCTAGCTCCTACGAGCAGTACTTC.